Listed below are T cell receptor beta chains from one sample, sequenced in a study of cytomegalovirus exposure and HLA in healthy donors. Libraries were prepared by immunoSEQ multiplex PCR; TCRdb keeps only in-frame clonotypes and omits some of them. The sample includes about 120,000 clones, roughly three quarters seen only once; the top ten take 12%. The material sequenced was PBMCs. The receptor set was obtained from a woman aged 40 to 50 in good health and CMV-seropositive. Both conserved end residues are part of each CDR3. D genes are given only for firm matches. Clone size is stated in some rows and not others, as once, few, many or a class when expanded.

v_call	d_call	clone_size	j_call	cdr3_aa	cdr3_nt
TRBV5-1	NA	NA	TRBJ1-4	CASSLSTTNEKLFF	TGCGCCAGCAGCTTGTCAACAACTAATGAAAAACTGTTTTTT
TRBV7-2	NA	few	TRBJ1-2	CASSPRTPIGGYTF	TGTGCCAGCAGCCCTCGGACACCAATCGGCGGCTACACCTTC
TRBV7-2	TRBD2	once	TRBJ2-3	CASSPGGGRGPTDTQYF	TGTGCCAGCAGCCCCGGGGGGGGACGGGGGCCCACAGATACGCAGTATTTT
TRBV15	TRBD2	NA	TRBJ2-7	CATSNPSGLHGDEQYF	TGTGCCACCAGCAACCCCTCGGGACTACACGGGGACGAGCAGTACTTC
TRBV19	NA	NA	TRBJ1-1	CASTELMNTEAFF	TGTGCCAGTACCGAACTCATGAACACTGAAGCTTTCTTT
TRBV30	NA	once	TRBJ1-5	CAWGGNDQPQHF	TGTGCCTGGGGGGGGAATGATCAGCCCCAGCATTTT
TRBV15	NA	NA	TRBJ1-1	CATSRVGGASREAFF	TGTGCCACCAGCAGAGTAGGAGGGGCAAGTCGTGAAGCTTTCTTT
TRBV27	NA	NA	TRBJ2-7	CASIPPGSHEQYF	TGTGCCAGCATTCCCCCAGGGTCGCACGAGCAGTACTTC
TRBV19	TRBD2	NA	TRBJ2-3	CASSPRGADTQYF	TGTGCCAGTAGTCCTCGGGGGGCAGATACGCAGTATTTT
TRBV9	NA	NA	TRBJ1-2	CASSVVAREGYGYTF	TGTGCCAGCAGCGTAGTTGCCAGGGAGGGGTATGGCTACACCTTC
TRBV5-6	NA	NA	TRBJ1-5	CASSPSLSNQPQHF	TGTGCCAGCAGCCCGAGTTTGAGCAATCAGCCCCAGCATTTT
TRBV7-6	TRBD1	NA	TRBJ2-7	CASSLGDRPYEQYF	TGTGCCAGCAGCTTAGGGGACAGACCCTACGAGCAGTACTTC
TRBV6-6	NA	NA	TRBJ2-6	CASSYESGANVLTF	TGTGCCAGCAGTTATGAGTCTGGGGCCAACGTCCTGACTTTC
TRBV6-5	NA	NA	TRBJ2-7	CASSPSRDEQYF	TGTGCCAGCAGCCCTTCGCGGGACGAGCAGTACTTC
TRBV6-1	TRBD1	few	TRBJ1-2	CASSTTRQGAGGYTF	TGTGCCAGCAGTACGACCCGACAGGGGGCGGGGGGCTACACCTTC
TRBV5-4	TRBD1	NA	TRBJ1-5	CASSLEQGDQPQHF	TGTGCCAGCAGCTTGGAACAGGGGGACCAGCCCCAGCATTTT
TRBV18	TRBD1	few	TRBJ2-1	CASSRRDRGSLGLSYNEQFF	TGTGCCAGCTCACGCCGGGACAGGGGGTCTCTTGGGCTCTCCTACAATGAGCAGTTCTTC
TRBV7-9	NA	once	TRBJ1-5	CASSSGNQPQHF	TGTGCCAGCAGCTCAGGGAATCAGCCCCAGCATTTT
TRBV7-9	NA	NA	TRBJ1-1	CASSLVGVNTEAFF	TGTGCCAGCAGCTTAGTCGGGGTGAACACTGAAGCTTTCTTT
TRBV5-1	TRBD2	NA	TRBJ2-3	CASSLGLAGVTDTQYF	TGCGCCAGCAGCTTGGGTCTAGCGGGGGTAACAGATACGCAGTATTTT
TRBV7-9	TRBD1	NA	TRBJ1-2	CASSPQGGGYGYTF	TGTGCCAGCAGCCCACAGGGGGGTGGCTATGGCTACACCTTC
TRBV4-1	NA	once	TRBJ1-5	CASSQFFGSNQPQHF	TGCGCCAGCAGCCAGTTCTTCGGTAGCAATCAGCCCCAGCATTTT
TRBV11-2	NA	NA	TRBJ2-1	CASSFFRRGHEQFF	TGTGCCAGCAGCTTTTTTCGGCGGGGGCATGAGCAGTTCTTC
TRBV11-1	NA	NA	TRBJ2-4	CASSFMNRENIQYF	TGTGCCAGCAGCTTTATGAACAGAGAAAACATTCAGTACTTC
TRBV6-5	TRBD1	few	TRBJ2-7	CASRPGQATYEQYF	TGTGCCAGCAGACCCGGACAGGCCACCTACGAGCAGTACTTC